This TCR beta chain comes out of a study of blood T cell repertoires in COVID-19. Study summary: T cells, B-cell-depleted T cells, or PBMCs provided the cDNA or gDNA that served as material.

As processed by the authors: Reference gene primers were amplified, and this amplification served to estimate nucleated cell counts. Some clones are missing from TCRdb's copy, which holds only in-frame ones; the method was immunoSEQ multiplex PCR. The DNA gave D and trimming, while V, J and clone size come from that table. This sample carries roughly 200,000 clones, 84% of them seen once, and the ten largest clones take around 3.1%. Sequencing was carried out using PBMCs or T cells enriched from blood (not recorded which). This clonotype originated in a woman younger than 45 who had been exposed to COVID-19.

In DNA form, the CDR3 reads TGTGCCAGCAGAAGGACAGACCAAGAGACCCAGTACTTC. Amino acids: CASRRTDQETQYF. The chain links TRBV27 to TRBJ2-5; D is possibly TRBD1 (6 bases). V shed 6 bases and J shed 0 bases, with 8 bases lying between them. CDR1 and CDR2 (germline): MNHEY, SMNVEV (reference sequence). The CDR3 loop spans 13 amino acids.